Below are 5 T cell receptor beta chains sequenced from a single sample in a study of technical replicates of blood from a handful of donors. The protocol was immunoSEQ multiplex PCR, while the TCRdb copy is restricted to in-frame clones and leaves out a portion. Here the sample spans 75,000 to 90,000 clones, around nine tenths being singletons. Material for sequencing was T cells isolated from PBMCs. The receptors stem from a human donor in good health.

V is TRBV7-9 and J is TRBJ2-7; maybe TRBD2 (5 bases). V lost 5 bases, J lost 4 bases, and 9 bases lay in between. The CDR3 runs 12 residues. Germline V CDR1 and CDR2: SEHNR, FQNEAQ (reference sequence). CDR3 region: CASSSKRYEQYF. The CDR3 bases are TGTGCCAGCAGCAGTAAGCGGTACGAGCAGTACTTC. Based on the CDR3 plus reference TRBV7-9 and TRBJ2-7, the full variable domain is DTGVSQNPRHKITKRGQNVTFRCDPISEHNRLYWYRQTLGQGPEFLTYFQNEAQLEKSRLLSDRFSAERPKGSFSTLEIQRTEQGDSAMYLCASSSKRYEQYFGPGTRLTVT.

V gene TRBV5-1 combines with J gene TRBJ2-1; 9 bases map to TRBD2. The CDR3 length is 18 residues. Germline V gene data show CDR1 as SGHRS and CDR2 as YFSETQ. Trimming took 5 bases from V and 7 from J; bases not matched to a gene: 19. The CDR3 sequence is CASRYEAGGVGFGNEQFF. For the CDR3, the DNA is TGCGCCAGCAGGTATGAAGCGGGAGGTGTAGGCTTTGGGAATGAGCAGTTCTTC. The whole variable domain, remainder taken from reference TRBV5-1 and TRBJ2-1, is KAGVTQTPRYLIKTRGQQVTLSCSPISGHRSVSWYQQTPGQGLQFLFEYFSETQRNKGNFPGRFSGRQFSNSRSEMNVSTLELGDSALYLCASRYEAGGVGFGNEQFFGPGTRLTVL.

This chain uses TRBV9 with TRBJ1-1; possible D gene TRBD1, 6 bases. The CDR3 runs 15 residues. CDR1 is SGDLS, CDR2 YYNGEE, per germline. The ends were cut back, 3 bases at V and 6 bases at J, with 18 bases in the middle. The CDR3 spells CASSAAGAGTPEAFF. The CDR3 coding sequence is TGTGCCAGCAGCGCCGCAGGGGCCGGAACCCCTGAAGCTTTCTTT. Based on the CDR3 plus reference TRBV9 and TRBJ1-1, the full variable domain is DSGVTQTPKHLITATGQRVTLRCSPRSGDLSVYWYQQSLDQGLQFLIQYYNGEERAKGNILERFSAQQFPDLHSELNLSSLELGDSALYFCASSAAGAGTPEAFFGQGTRLTVV.

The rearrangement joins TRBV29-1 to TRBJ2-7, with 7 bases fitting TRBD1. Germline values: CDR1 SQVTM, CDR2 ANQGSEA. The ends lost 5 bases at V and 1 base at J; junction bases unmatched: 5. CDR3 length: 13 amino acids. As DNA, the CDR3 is TGCAGCGTTACAGACAGGGAGTCCTACGAGCAGTACTTC. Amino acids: CSVTDRESYEQYF.

CDR3 amino acids: CASSQYTQGLIKSEQYF. CDR3 coding DNA: TGCGCCAGCAGCCAGTATACACAGGGCCTAATTAAGTCCGAGCAGTACTTC. J is TRBJ2-7 and V is TRBV4-1, with a weak D call TRBD1 (6 bases). This CDR3 region has 17 residues. Trimming cost V 3 bases and J 6 bases, with 24 bases left between them. Germline lookup yields CDR1 MGHRA and CDR2 YSYEKL.